This TCR beta chain was recorded in a study of blood T cell repertoires in COVID-19. Looking at the study overall: Italy, Spain and the United States were the sources of the convalescent and acute COVID-19 samples. PBMCs, B-cell-depleted T cells, or T cells were the source of the cDNA or gDNA that made up the material.

Generated by immunoSEQ multiplex PCR, the TCRdb table keeps only in-frame clones and is missing some. The sample records approximately 100,000 clones, roughly 92% being singletons. CDR1 and CDR2 from the germline V gene are MNHNS and SASEGT. V was clipped by 4 bases and J by 6 bases; unmatched bases: 8. There are 17 residues in the CDR3. The sequence was collected from a man in his forties or fifties with active COVID-19. Sequenced input: peripheral blood. V gene TRBV6-1 combines with J gene TRBJ2-3, with TRBD2 identical over 15 bases. CDR3 region: CASSANGLAGGGDTQYF. The CDR3 region has the DNA TGTGCCAGCAGTGCTAACGGACTAGCGGGAGGGGGGGATACGCAGTATTTT.